This TCR beta chain was obtained from a study of blood T cells in healthy people across ages. The CDR3 runs 14 residues. Germline V gives CDR1 MNHEY, CDR2 SVGAGI. Germline trimming cut 8 bases from V and 9 bases from J; bases unmatched to any gene: 6. With a J-beta primer mix and a sample-barcoded 5' primer, a second PCR ran about 6 to 11 cycles. TCRdb recomputed calls from the 5' RACE reads with MiXCR, one row per CDR3 protein. The sample comprises some 760,000 distinct CDR3 sequences, approximately 25% of which are singletons, and under 9.5% rests with the top ten. This sample also belongs to another study, concerning T cells of mothers and their children.

This sequence was found in a boy younger than 18 in good health. The chain carries TRBV6-5 and TRBJ2-1, with 14 positions matching TRBD2. The sample consisted of blood. The CDR3 region is CASRGTSGGIEQFF. CDR3 coding DNA: TGTGCCAGCCGGGGGACTAGCGGGGGTATTGAGCAGTTCTTC.